The source of this T cell receptor beta chain is a study of identical twins (TCRdb year 2016). About the full investigation: TCR alpha and beta repertoires from monozygotic twins, unrelated adults of various ages and cord blood were deep-sequenced to test whether fetal clonotypes persist. Replicate twin experiments were performed at different times using different library preparation protocols to rule out contamination.

In regard to this clonotype: Its specific antigen is unknown. No much larger clone is present one base from it, and per-base qualities are unavailable.

Receptor amplification or capture employed 5' RACE. Sequencing instrument: Illumina HiSeq 2000. A universal primer binding site was added through template switching, and the final cDNA carried a unique molecular identifier so that TCR cDNA molecules could be counted accurately. Specific primers in the conserved constant-segment region were used to synthesize first-strand cDNA for TCR alpha and beta chains. Each cDNA library was double barcoded, with a SMART-Mk sample barcode plus Illumina barcodes, to control for contamination. TruSeq adapter sequences, together with Illumina sample barcodes, were added in two successive PCR steps. Sequencing of the TCR alpha and beta cDNA libraries was done on the Illumina HiSeq platform using custom primers. In the paper's pipeline: Unique molecular identifiers were extracted from raw reads with MiGEC, and CDR3 positions were determined with MiXCR. For each individual, recombination models were inferred using an EM algorithm with the repgenHMM and IGoR tools. The analysis of shared clonotypes was done with the tcR package in R, with sharing normalized by the product of cloneset sizes. To study raw recombination without the effects of thymic and clonal selection, out-of-frame nonproductive sequences were analyzed. In TCRdb, the public reads were trimmed at Q25 with fastp and aligned with MiXCR, with productive beta chains retained. Rows merge per CDR3 protein into single entries with the most common DNA and genes. The V and J calls here are based on TCRdb, not the publication. This sample gives approximately 550,000 distinct CDR3 sequences in total; 20% to 25% of them show up just once. The leading ten clones occupy about 0.5% of the sample.

All donors were healthy Caucasians. Three pairs of female monozygotic twins, all aged roughly 18 to 29 years, made up the twin cohort. CD4+ and CD8+ T cell populations were isolated with positive isolation kits from Invitrogen. The CDR3 runs 16 amino acids, cysteine and phenylalanine included. Only CDR3 DNA is held: 48 bases, read in frame from base 1. The germline V gene (reference sequence) sets CDR1 to SGHKS and CDR2 to YYEKEE. The V end loses 0 bases and the J end loses 3 bases, and a stretch of 15 bases separates them. Broader findings and caveats from the paper: In monozygotic twins, recombination models systematically underestimated out-of-frame TCR alpha sharing, but the models matched the sharing seen between unrelated individuals. Compared with coincidental sharing between unrelated individuals, out-of-frame TCR alpha sequences shared between twins showed an excess of sequences with low generation probability. Invariant T cells such as MAIT and iNKT could partly confound zero-insertion analyses, although diverse VJ usage argued against such confounding for most clonotypes. Because the same donors could not be followed over many years, conclusions were based on cross-sectional statistical analysis. In beta out-of-frame sequences, excess twin sharing was weaker, because having fewer shared sequences lowered the signal-to-noise ratio. Abundant cord blood beta clonotypes had fewer insertions, young adult naive repertoires showed a similar but weaker trend, and memory repertoires showed no such trend.

In addition, the sample was reused for a study of yellow fever vaccine responses in identical twins. The second publication reports: According to the authors, in identical twins the way T cells responded to vaccination appeared partly convergent and partly personalized. The study precisely tracked vaccine-responding T cell clones in identical twins.

The TCR comes from a woman aged 18-30 years in good health. The sample was CD4+ T cells sorted from blood. The sequence is built from TRBV5-5 and TRBJ1-1; the D gene lacks a confident call. The sequenced DNA: TGTGCCAGCAGCTTGGCTTTCCGGGCGGCGGACACTGAAGCTTTCTTT. Its translation reads: CASSLAFRAADTEAFF.